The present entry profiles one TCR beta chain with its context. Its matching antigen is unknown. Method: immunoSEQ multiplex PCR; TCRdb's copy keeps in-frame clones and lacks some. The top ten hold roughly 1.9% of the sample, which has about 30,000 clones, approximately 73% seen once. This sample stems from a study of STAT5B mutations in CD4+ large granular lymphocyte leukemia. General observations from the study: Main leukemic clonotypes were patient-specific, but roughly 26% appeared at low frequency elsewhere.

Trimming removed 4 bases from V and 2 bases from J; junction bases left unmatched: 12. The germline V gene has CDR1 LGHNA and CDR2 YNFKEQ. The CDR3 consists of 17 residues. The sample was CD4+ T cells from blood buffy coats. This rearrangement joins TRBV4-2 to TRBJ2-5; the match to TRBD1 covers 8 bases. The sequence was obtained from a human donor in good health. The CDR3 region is CASSPGQGGGTQETQYF. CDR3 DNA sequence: TGTGCCAGCAGCCCCGGACAGGGCGGCGGGACGCAAGAGACCCAGTACTTC.